This TCR beta chain was captured by sequencing in a study of blood T cells in healthy people across ages. The germline gives CDR1 DFQATT, CDR2 SNEGSKA (reference sequence). The CDR3 is 13 amino acids. Per sample, extraction of total RNA gave at least 6 micrograms in every case. As regards this clonotype: Its antigen is still unknown. At one end, the junction sequence differs from germline, possibly due to a read error.

Together with a sample-barcoded 5' primer, a J-beta primer mix was included in a second PCR lasting roughly 6 to 12 cycles. All samples gave at least 2.5 million CDR3-containing paired-end reads. TCRdb called the 5' RACE reads again in MiXCR, with one record for every CDR3 protein. The sample consists of 870,000 or so distinct CDR3 sequences, under 30% of them appearing once. General study findings and limits: Per million T cells, TCR beta diversity dropped roughly linearly as age increased. Both higher diversity and more naive CD4+ cells marked long-lived donors when set against aged donors.

The sequence came from a woman at least 80 years old in good health. The sequenced sample was blood. This sequence joins TRBV20-1 and TRBJ1-5; 7 positions match TRBD1. CDR3 nucleotide sequence: TGCAGTGCTCGGGACAGAATAAATCAGCTCCAGCATTTT. Its translation: CSARDRINQLQHF.